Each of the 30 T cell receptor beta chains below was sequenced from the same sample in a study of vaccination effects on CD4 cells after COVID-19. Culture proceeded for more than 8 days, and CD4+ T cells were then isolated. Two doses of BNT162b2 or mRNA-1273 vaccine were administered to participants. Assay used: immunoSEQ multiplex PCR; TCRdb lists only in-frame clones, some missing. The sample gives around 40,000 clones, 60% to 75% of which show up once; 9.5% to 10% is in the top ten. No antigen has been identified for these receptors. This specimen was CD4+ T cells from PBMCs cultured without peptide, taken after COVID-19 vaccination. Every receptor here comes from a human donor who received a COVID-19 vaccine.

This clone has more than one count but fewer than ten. The chain's CDR3 is CSAEKLGEAFF. The CDR3 DNA reads as TGCAGTGCCGAGAAACTCGGGGAGGCTTTCTTT. The chain uses TRBV20-1 and TRBJ1-1; D remains ambiguous. Germline V CDR1 and CDR2: DFQATT, SNEGSKA (reference sequence). There are 11 residues in the CDR3. Trimming took off 6 bases at V and 11 bases at J, with 16 bases between the two ends.

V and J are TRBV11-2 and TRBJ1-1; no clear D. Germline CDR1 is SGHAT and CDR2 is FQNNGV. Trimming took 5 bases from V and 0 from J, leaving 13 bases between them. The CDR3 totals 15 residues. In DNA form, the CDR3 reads TGTGCCAGCAGCCAAAGCCGGGCTATGAACACTGAAGCTTTCTTT. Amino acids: CASSQSRAMNTEAFF.

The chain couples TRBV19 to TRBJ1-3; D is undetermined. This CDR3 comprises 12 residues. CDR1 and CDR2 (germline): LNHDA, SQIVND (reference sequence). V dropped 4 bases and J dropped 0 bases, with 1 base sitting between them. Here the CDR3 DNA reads TGTGCCAGTAGTAACTCTGGAAACACCATATATTTT. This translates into CASSNSGNTIYF.

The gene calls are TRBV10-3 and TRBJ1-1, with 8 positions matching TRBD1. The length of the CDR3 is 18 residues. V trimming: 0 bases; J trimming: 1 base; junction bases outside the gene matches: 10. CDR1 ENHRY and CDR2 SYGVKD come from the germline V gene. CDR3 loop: CAISESPTRGTGNTEAFF. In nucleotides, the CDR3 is TGTGCCATCAGTGAGTCGCCGACCCGCGGGACAGGGAACACTGAAGCTTTCTTT.

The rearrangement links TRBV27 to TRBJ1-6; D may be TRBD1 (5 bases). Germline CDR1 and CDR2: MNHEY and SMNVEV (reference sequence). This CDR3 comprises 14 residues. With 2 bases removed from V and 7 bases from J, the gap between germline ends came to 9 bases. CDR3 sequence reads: CASSLQGRNSPLHF. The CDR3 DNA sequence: TGTGCCAGCAGTTTACAGGGTAGAAATTCACCCCTCCACTTT.

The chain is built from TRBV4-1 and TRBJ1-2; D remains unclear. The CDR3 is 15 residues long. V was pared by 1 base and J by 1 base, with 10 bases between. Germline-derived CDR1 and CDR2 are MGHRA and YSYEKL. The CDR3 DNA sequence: TGCGCCAGCAGCCAAGCCGGAGTAGGTAACTATGGCTACACCTTC. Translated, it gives CASSQAGVGNYGYTF.

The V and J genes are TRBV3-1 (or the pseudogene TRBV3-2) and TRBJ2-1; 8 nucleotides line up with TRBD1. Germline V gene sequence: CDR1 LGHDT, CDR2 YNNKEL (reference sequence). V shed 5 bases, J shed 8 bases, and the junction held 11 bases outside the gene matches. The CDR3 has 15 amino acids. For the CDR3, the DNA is TGTGCCAGCAGCTCGGGACAGGTGGTTAGGGATGAGCAGTTCTTC. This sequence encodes CASSSGQVVRDEQFF.

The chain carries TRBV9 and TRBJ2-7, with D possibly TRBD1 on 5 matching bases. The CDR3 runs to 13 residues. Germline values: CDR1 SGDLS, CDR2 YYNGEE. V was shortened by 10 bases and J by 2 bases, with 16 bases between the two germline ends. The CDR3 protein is CACWGNLTYEQYF. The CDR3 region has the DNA TGTGCCTGTTGGGGCAACCTCACCTACGAGCAGTACTTC.

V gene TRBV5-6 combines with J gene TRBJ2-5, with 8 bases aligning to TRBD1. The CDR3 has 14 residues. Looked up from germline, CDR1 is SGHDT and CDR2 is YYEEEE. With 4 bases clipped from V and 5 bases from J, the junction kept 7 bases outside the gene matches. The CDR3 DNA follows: TGTGCCAGCAGCCTATACAGGGGGAGGGAGACCCAGTACTTC. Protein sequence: CASSLYRGRETQYF.

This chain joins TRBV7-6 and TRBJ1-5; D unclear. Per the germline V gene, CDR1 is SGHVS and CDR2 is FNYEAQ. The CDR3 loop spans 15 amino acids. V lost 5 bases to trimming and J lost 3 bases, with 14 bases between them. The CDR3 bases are TGTGCCAGCAGCCCGCGGTACAGTCCCAATCAGCCCCAGCATTTT. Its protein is CASSPRYSPNQPQHF. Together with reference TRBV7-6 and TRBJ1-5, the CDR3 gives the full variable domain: GAGVSQSPRYKVTKRGQDVALRCDPISGHVSLYWYRQALGQGPEFLTYFNYEAQQDKSGLPNDRFSAERPEGSISTLTIQRTEQRDSAMYRCASSPRYSPNQPQHFGDGTRLSIL.

CDR3 nucleotide sequence: TGTGCCAGCAGCTTTTGGGACAGGGCTGAGGAGCAGTACTTC. Amino acid sequence: CASSFWDRAEEQYF. The V and J genes are TRBV7-9 and TRBJ2-7; TRBD1 matches at 9 bases. Germline V gives CDR1 SEHNR, CDR2 FQNEAQ (reference sequence). The length of the CDR3 is 14 residues. V shed 3 bases and J 7 bases; nucleotides not matched to a gene: 7. The full variable domain, in which reference TRBV7-9 and TRBJ2-7 provide the parts outside the CDR3, is DTGVSQNPRHKITKRGQNVTFRCDPISEHNRLYWYRQTLGQGPEFLTYFQNEAQLEKSRLLSDRFSAERPKGSFSTLEIQRTEQGDSAMYLCASSFWDRAEEQYFGPGTRLTVT.

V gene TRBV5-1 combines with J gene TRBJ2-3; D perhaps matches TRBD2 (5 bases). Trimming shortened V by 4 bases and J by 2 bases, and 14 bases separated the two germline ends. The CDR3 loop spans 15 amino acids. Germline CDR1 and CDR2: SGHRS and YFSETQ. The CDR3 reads CASSQNGILTDTQYF. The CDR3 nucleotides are TGCGCCAGCAGCCAAAACGGGATCCTCACAGATACGCAGTATTTT.

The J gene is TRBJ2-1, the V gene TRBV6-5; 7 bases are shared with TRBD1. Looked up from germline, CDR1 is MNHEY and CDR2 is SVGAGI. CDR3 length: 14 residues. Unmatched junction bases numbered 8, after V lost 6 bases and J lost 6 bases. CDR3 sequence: CASRDRVQGNEQFF. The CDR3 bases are TGTGCCAGCAGAGACAGGGTGCAAGGCAATGAGCAGTTCTTC.

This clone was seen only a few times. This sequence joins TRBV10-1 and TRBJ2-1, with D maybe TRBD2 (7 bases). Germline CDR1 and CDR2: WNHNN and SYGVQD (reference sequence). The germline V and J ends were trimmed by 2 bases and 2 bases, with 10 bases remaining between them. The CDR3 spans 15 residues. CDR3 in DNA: TGCGCCAGCAGTGAGCGGGGGGCCACCTACAATGAGCAGTTCTTC. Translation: CASSERGATYNEQFF.

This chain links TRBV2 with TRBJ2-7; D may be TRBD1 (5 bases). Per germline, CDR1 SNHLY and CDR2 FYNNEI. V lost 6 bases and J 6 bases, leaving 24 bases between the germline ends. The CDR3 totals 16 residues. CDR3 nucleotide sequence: TGTGCCAGCAGGAGATTGCTTATGGGGCCTCGGCCCGAGCAGTACTTC. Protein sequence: CASRRLLMGPRPEQYF. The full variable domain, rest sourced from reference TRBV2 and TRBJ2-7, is EPEVTQTPSHQVTQMGQEVILRCVPISNHLYFYWYRQILGQKVEFLVSFYNNEISEKSEIFDDQFSVERPDGSNFTLKIRSTKLEDSAMYFCASRRLLMGPRPEQYFGPGTRLTVT.

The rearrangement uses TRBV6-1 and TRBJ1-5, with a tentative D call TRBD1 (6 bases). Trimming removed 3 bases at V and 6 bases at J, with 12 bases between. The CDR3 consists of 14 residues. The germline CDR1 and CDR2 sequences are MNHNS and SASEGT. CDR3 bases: TGTGCCAGCAGTGAGGCGGGGGCGGGTCAGCCCCAGCATTTT. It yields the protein CASSEAGAGQPQHF.

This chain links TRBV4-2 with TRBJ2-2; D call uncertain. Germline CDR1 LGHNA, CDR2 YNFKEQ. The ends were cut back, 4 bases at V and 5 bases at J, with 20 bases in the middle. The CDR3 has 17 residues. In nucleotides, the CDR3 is TGTGCCAGCAGCCCCACTCCCGCCCACGGATCAACCGGGGAGCTGTTTTTT. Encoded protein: CASSPTPAHGSTGELFF.

The CDR3 coding sequence is TGTGCCAGCAGCTTAGAAGCAGGCGGGAACACTGAAGCTTTCTTT. Encoded protein: CASSLEAGGNTEAFF. The rearrangement joins TRBV7-9 to TRBJ1-1; the D is unclear. CDR3 length: 15 residues. Germline CDR1 and CDR2: SEHNR and FQNEAQ (reference sequence). Between the trimmed V and J ends, which lost 1 base and 1 base, there was a span of 10 bases.

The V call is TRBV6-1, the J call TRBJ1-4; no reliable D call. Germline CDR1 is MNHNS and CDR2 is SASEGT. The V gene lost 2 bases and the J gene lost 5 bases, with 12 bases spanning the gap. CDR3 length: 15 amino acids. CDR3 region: CASSEMSSGNEKLFF. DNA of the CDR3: TGTGCCAGCAGTGAAATGAGTTCGGGGAATGAAAAACTGTTTTTT.

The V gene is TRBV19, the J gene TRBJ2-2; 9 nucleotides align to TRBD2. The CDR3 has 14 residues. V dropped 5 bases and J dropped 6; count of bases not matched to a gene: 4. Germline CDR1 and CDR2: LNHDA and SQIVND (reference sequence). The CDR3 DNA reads TGTGCCAGTAGTGGGGCGGGAGGGGCCGGGGAGCTGTTTTTT. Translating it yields CASSGAGGAGELFF. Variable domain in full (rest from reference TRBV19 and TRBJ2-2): DGGITQSPKYLFRKEGQNVTLSCEQNLNHDAMYWYRQDPGQGLRLIYYSQIVNDFQKGDIAEGYSVSREKKESFPLTVTSAQKNPTAFYLCASSGAGGAGELFFGEGSRLTVL.

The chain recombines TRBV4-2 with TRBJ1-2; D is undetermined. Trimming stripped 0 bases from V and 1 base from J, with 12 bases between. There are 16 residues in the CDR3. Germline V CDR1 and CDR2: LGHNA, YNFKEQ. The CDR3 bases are TGTGCCAGCAGCCAAGAATATGCAGGATATAACTATGGCTACACCTTC. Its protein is CASSQEYAGYNYGYTF.

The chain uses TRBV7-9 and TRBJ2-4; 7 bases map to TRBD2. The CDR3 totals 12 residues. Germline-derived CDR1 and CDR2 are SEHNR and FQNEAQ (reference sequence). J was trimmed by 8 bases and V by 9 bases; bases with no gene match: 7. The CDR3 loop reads CASNAGDDIQYF. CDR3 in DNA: TGTGCCAGTAACGCGGGGGATGACATTCAGTACTTC.

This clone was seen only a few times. CDR3 region: CASGSGQSMNTEAFF. CDR3 sequence (DNA): TGTGCTAGTGGCTCGGGACAGAGTATGAACACTGAAGCTTTCTTT. This chain joins TRBV12-5 and TRBJ1-1; TRBD1 aligns across 7 bases. In germline, CDR1 is LGHNT, CDR2 FRNRAP. The CDR3 has 15 residues. J lost 0 bases, V lost 6 bases, and 7 bases had no gene match.

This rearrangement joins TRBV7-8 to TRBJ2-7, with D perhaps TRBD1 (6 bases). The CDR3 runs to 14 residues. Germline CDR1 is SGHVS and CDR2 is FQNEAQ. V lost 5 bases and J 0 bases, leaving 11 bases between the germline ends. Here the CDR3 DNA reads TGTGCCAGCAGCCGAGACAGGAGCTCCTACGAGCAGTACTTC. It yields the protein CASSRDRSSYEQYF.

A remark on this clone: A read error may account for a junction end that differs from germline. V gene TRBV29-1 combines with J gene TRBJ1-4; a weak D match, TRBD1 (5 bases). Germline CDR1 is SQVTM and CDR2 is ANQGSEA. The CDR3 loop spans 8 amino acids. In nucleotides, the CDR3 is TGCAGCGTTGGGGACGGGGTTTTT. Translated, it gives CSVGDGVF.

CDR3 nucleotides: TGTGCCAGCAGCACGGACATGCGGGAGACCCAGTACTTC. Residues: CASSTDMRETQYF. V is TRBV5-4 and J is TRBJ2-5; perhaps TRBD1 as D (5 bases). The V end was cut by 4 bases, the J end by 5 bases, with 12 bases between. Germline V CDR1 and CDR2: SGHNT, YYREEE (reference sequence). The length of the CDR3 is 13 residues.

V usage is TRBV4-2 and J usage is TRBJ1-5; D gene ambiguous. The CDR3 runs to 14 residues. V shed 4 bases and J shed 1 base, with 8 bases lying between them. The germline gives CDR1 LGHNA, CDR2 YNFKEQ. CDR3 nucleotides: TGTGCCAGCAGCCCGCGGTTGAGCAATCAGCCCCAGCATTTT. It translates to CASSPRLSNQPQHF.

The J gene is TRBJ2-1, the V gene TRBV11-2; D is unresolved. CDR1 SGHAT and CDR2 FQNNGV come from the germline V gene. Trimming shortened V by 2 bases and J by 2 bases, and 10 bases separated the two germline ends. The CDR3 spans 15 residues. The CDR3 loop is CASSLFTGPYNEQFF. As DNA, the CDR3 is TGTGCCAGCAGCTTATTCACGGGCCCCTACAATGAGCAGTTCTTC.

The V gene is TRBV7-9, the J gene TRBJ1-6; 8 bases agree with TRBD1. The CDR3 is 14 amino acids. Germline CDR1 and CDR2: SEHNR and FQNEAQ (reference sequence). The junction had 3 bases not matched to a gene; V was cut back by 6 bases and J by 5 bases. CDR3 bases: TGTGCCAGCAGGGCGACAGGGGATAATTCACCCCTCCACTTT. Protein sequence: CASRATGDNSPLHF. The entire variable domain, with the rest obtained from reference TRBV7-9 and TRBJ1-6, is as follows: DTGVSQNPRHKITKRGQNVTFRCDPISEHNRLYWYRQTLGQGPEFLTYFQNEAQLEKSRLLSDRFSAERPKGSFSTLEIQRTEQGDSAMYLCASRATGDNSPLHFGNGTRLTVT.

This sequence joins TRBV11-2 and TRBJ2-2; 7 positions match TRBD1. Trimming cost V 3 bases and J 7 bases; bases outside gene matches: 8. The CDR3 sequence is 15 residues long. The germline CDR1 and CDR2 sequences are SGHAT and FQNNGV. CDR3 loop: CASSLWDSRDGELFF. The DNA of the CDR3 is TGTGCCAGCAGCTTGTGGGACAGCCGGGACGGGGAGCTGTTTTTT.